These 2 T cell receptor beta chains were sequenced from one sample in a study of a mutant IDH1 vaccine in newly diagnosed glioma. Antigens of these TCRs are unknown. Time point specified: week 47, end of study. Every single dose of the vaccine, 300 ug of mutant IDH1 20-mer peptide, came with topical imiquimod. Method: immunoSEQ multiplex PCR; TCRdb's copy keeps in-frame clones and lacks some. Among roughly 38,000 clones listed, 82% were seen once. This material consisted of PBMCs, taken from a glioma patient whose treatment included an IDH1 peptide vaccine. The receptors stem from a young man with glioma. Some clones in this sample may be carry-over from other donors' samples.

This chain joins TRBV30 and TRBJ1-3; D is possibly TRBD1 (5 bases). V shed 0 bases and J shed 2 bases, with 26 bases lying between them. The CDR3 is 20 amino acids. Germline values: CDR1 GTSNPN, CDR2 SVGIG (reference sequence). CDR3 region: CAWSVPPGYRRWKTGNTIYF. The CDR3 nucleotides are TGTGCCTGGAGTGTACCCCCTGGATACAGGAGATGGAAAACTGGAAACACCATATATTTT.

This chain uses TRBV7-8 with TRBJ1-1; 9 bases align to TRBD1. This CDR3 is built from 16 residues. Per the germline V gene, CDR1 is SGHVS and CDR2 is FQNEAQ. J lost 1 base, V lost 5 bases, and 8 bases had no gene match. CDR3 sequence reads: CASSPIGQGSNTEAFF. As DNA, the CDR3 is TGTGCCAGCAGCCCGATAGGACAGGGGTCGAACACTGAAGCTTTCTTT. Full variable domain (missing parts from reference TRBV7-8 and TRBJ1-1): GAGVSQSPRYKVAKRGQDVALRCDPISGHVSLFWYQQALGQGPEFLTYFQNEAQLDKSGLPSDRFFAERPEGSVSTLKIQRTQQEDSAVYLCASSPIGQGSNTEAFFGQGTRLTVV.